This T cell receptor beta chain emerged from a study of cytomegalovirus exposure and HLA in healthy donors. Study background: An early data release held 75 million to 100 million unique TCRs from HLA-typed donors. Broader study findings: Presence/absence analyses assumed roughly uniform sequencing depth across donors. Most of the CMV-associated TCR beta chains (in a later analysis) appeared to be HLA-restricted. Under 20,000 TCR beta sequences were associated with HLA alleles at 0.05 false discovery rate in a later analysis.

A multiplex PCR was run with 60 Vbeta primers and 13 Jbeta primers. The repertoire was sequenced with immunoSEQ multiplex PCR; TCRdb's copy has only in-frame clones and lacks some. The sample lists around 190,000 clones; roughly four fifths were seen once. Germline V CDR1 and CDR2: KGHSH, LQKENI. The CDR3 is 16 residues long. The V and J ends lost 3 bases and 3 bases respectively, with 15 bases between them. Notes on this clone: What it binds is not known.

This receptor was obtained from a man younger than 40 in good health and CMV-seronegative. The chain uses TRBV18 and TRBJ1-5; D gene unclear. The sequencing input was PBMCs. The CDR3 loop is CASSPNPIGVNQPQHF. The CDR3 bases are TGTGCCAGCTCACCGAACCCAATCGGGGTCAATCAGCCCCAGCATTTT.